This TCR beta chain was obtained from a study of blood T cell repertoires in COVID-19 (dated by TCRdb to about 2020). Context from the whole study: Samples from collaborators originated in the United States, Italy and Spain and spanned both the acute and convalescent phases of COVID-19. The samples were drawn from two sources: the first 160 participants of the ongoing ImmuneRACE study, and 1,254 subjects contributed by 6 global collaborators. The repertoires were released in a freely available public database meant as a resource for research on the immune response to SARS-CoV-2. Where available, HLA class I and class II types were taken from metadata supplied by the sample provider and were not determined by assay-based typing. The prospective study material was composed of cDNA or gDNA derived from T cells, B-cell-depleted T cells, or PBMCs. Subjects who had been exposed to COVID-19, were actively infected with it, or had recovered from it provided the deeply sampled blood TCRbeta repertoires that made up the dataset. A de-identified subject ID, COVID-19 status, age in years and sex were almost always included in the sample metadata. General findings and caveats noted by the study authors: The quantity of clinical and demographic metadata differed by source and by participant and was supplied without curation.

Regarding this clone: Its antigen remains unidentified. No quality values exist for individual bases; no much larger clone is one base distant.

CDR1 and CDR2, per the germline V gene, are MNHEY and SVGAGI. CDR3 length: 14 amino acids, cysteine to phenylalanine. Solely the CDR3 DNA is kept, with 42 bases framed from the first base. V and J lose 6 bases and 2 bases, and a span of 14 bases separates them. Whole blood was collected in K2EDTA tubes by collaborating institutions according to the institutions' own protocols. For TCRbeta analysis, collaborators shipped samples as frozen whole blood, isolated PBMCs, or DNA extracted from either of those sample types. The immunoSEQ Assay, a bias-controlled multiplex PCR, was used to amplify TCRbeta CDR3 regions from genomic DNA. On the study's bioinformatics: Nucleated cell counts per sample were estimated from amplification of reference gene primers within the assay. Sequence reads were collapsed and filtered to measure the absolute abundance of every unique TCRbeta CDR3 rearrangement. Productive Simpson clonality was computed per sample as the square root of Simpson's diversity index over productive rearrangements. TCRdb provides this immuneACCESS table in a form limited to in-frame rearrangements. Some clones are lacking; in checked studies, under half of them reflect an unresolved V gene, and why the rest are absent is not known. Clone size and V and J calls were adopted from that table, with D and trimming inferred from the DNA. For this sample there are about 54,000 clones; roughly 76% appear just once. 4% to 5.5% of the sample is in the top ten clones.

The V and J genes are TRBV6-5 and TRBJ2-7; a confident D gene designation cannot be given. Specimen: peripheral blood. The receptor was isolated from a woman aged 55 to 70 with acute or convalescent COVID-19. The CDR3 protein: CASRPHDIAYEQYF. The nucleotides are TGTGCCAGCAGACCCCATGACATAGCCTACGAGCAGTACTTC.